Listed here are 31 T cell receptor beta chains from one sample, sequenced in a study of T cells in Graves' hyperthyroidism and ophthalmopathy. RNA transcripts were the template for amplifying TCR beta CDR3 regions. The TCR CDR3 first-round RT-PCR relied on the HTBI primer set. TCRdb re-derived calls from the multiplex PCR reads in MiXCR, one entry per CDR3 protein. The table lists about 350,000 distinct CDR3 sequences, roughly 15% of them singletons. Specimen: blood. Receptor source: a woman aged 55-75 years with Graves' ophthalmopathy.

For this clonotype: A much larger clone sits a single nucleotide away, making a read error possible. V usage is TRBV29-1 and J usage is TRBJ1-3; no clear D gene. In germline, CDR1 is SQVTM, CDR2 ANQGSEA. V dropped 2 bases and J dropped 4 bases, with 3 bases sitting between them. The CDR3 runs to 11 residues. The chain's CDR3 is CSVERGNTIYF. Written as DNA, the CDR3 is TGCAGCGTTGAAAGGGGAAACACCATATATTTT.

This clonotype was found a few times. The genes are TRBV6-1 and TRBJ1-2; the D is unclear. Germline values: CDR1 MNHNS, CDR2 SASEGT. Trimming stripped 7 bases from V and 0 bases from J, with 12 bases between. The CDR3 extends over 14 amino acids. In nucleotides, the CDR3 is TGTGCCAGCATATTGTCCGGAGCTAACTATGGCTACACCTTC. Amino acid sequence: CASILSGANYGYTF.

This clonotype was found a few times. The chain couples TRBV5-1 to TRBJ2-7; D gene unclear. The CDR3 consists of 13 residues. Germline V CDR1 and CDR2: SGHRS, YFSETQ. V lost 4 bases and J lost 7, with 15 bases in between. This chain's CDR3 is CASSPMAVGEQYF. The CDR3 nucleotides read TGCGCCAGCAGCCCGATGGCGGTCGGGGAGCAGTACTTC. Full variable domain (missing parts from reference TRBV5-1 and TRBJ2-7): KAGVTQTPRYLIKTRGQQVTLSCSPISGHRSVSWYQQTPGQGLQFLFEYFSETQRNKGNFPGRFSGRQFSNSRSEMNVSTLELGDSALYLCASSPMAVGEQYFGPGTRLTVT.

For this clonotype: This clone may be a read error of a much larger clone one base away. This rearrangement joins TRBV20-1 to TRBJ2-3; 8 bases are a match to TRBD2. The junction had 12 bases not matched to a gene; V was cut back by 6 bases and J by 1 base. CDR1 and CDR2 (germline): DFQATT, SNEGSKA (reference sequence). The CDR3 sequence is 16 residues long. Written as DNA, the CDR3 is TGCAGTGCCAAAGAGGGAAAACTAGCGGGCACAGATACGCAGTATTTT. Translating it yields CSAKEGKLAGTDTQYF.

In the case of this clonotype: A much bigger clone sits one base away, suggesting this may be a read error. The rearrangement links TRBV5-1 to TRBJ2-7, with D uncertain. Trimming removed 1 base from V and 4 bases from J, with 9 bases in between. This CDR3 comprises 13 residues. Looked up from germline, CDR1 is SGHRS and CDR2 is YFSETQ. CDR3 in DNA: TGCGCCAGCAGCTTGCCTGAGAAATACGAGCAGTACTTC. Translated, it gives CASSLPEKYEQYF.

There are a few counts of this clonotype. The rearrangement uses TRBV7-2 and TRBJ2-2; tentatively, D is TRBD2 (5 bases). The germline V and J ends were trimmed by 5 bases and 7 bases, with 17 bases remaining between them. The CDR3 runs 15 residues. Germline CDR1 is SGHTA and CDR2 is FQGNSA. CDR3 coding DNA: TGTGCCAGCAGCCCCCGGCTAGCATCGAGCGGGGAGCTGTTTTTT. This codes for CASSPRLASSGELFF.

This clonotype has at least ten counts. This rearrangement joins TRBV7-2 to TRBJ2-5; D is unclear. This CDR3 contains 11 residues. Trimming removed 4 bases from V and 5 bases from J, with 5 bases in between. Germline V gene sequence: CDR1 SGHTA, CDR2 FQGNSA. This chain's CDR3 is CASSYGETQYF. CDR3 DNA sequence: TGTGCCAGCAGCTACGGGGAGACCCAGTACTTC.

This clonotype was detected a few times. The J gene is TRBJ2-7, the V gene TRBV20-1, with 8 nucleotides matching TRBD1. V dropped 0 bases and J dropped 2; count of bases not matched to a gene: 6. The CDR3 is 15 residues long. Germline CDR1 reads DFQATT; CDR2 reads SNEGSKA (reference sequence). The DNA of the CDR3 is TGCAGTGCTAGAGATTCCGGGACAGGAACCTACGAGCAGTACTTC. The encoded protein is CSARDSGTGTYEQYF.

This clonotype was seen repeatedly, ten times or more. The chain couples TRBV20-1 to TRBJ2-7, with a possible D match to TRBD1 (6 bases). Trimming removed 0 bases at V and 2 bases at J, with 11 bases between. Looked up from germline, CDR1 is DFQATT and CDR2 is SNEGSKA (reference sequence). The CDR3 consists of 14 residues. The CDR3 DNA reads TGCAGTGCTAGAGAGGGACACCTAGCCTACGAGCAGTACTTC. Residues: CSAREGHLAYEQYF.

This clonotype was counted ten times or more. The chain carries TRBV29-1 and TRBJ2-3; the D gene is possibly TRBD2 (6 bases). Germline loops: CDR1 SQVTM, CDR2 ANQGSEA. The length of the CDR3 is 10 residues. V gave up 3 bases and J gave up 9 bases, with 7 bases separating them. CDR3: CSVEEGTQYF. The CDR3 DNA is TGCAGCGTTGAGGAGGGAACGCAGTATTTT.

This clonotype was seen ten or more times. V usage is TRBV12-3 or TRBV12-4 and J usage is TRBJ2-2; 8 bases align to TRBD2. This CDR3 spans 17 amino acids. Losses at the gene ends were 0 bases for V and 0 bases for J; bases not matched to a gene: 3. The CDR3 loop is CASSLAVSGTNTGELFF. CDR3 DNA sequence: TGTGCCAGCAGTTTAGCGGTTAGCGGGACGAACACCGGGGAGCTGTTTTTT.

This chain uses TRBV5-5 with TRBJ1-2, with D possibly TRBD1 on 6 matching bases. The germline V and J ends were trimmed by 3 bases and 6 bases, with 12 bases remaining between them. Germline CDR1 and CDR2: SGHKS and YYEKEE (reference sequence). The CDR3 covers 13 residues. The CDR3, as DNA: TGTGCCAGCAGCTACAGGGAAGTGGATGGCTACACCTTC. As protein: CASSYREVDGYTF.

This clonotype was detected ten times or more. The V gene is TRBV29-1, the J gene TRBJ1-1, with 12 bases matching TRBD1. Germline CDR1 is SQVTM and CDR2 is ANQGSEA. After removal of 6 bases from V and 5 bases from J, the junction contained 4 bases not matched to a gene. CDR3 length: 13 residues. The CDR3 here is CSVGTGGLTEAFF. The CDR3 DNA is TGCAGCGTAGGGACAGGGGGCTTAACTGAAGCTTTCTTT.

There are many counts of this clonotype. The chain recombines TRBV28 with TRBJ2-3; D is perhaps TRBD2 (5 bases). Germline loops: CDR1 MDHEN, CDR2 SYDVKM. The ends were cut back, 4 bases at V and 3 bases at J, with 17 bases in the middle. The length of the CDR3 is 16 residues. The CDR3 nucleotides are TGTGCCAGCAGTTGGGTATGGGGAGCGACGACAGATACGCAGTATTTT. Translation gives CASSWVWGATTDTQYF.

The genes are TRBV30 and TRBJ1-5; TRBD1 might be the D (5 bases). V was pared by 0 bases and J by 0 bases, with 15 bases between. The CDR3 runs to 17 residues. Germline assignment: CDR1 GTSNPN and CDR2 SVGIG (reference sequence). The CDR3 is CAWSVSRTPYSNQPQHF. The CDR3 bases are TGTGCCTGGAGTGTATCCCGGACACCTTATAGCAATCAGCCCCAGCATTTT.

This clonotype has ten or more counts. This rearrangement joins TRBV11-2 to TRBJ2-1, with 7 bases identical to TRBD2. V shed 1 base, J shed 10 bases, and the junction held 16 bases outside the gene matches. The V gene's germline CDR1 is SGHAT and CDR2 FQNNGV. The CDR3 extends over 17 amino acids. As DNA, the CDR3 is TGTGCCAGCAGCTTAGTGGGAGGGATCGCACTCGTTGGGGAGCAGTTCTTC. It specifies CASSLVGGIALVGEQFF.

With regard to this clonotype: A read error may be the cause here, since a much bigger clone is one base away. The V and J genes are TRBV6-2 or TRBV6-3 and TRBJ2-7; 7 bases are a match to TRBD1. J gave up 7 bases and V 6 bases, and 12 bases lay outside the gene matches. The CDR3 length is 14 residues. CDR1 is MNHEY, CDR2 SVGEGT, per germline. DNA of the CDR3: TGTGCCAGCAGCACGACAGGGCGTCTAGGGGAGCAGTACTTC. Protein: CASSTTGRLGEQYF.

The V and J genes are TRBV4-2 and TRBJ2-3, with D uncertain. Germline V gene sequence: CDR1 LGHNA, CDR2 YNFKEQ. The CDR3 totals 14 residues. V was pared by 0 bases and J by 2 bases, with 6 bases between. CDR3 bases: TGTGCCAGCAGCCAAGAGGCCAACACAGATACGCAGTATTTT. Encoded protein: CASSQEANTDTQYF.

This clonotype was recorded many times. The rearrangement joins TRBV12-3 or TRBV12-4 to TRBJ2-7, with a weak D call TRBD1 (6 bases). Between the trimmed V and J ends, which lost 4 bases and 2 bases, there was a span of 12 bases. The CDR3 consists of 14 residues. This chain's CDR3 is CASSWATGTYEQYF. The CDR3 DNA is TGTGCCAGCAGTTGGGCTACAGGGACCTACGAGCAGTACTTC.

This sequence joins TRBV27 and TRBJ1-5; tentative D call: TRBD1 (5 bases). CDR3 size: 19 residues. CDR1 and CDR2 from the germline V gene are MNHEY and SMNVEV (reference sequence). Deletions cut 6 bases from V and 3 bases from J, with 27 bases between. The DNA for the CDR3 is TGTGCCAGCAGCTATAGCGCCTCCTCTGGGGGGGGGTTCAATCAGCCCCAGCATTTT. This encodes CASSYSASSGGGFNQPQHF.

This CDR3 is CASSQTSEADTQYF. The CDR3, as DNA: TGTGCCAGCTCACAAACTAGCGAGGCAGATACGCAGTATTTT. The chain is built from TRBV6-4 and TRBJ2-3, with 7 bases identical to TRBD2. Germline V CDR1 and CDR2: MRHNA, SNTAGT. CDR3 length: 14 residues. V gave up 8 bases and J gave up 4 bases; unmatched junction bases: 9.

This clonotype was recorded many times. Written as DNA, the CDR3 is TGTGCCAGCACCCGAGGAGGCCGTGAGATGAATGAGCAGTTCTTC. The encoded protein is CASTRGGREMNEQFF. This chain joins TRBV12-3 or TRBV12-4 and TRBJ2-1, with TRBD2 as a possible D gene (5 bases). The V and J ends lost 7 bases and 7 bases respectively, with 20 bases between them. The length of the CDR3 is 15 residues.

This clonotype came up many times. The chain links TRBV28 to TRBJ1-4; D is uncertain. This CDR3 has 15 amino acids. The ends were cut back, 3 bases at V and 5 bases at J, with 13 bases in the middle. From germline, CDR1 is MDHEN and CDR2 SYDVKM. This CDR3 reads CASSFRWGGNEKLFF. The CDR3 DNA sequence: TGTGCCAGCAGTTTTCGTTGGGGAGGGAATGAAAAACTGTTTTTT.

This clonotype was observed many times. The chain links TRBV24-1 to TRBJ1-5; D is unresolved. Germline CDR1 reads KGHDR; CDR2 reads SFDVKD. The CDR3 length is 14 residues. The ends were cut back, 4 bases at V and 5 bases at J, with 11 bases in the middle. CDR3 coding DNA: TGTGCCACCAGTGACTACGGCCAGTATCAGCCCCAGCATTTT. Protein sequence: CATSDYGQYQPQHF.

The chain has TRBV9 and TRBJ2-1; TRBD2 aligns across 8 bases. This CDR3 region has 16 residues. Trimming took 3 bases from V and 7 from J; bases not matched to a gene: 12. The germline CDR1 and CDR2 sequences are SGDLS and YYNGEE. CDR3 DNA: TGTGCCAGCAGCGCCCTCGGGAGCGGGGGAAGGAATGAGCAGTTCTTC. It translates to CASSALGSGGRNEQFF.

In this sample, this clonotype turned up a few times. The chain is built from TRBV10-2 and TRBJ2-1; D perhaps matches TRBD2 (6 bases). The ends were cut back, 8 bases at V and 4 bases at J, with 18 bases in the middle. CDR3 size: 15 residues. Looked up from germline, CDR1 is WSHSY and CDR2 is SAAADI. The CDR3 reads CASRPPGSVYNEQFF. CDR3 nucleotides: TGCGCCAGCCGCCCCCCCGGGAGCGTATACAATGAGCAGTTCTTC.

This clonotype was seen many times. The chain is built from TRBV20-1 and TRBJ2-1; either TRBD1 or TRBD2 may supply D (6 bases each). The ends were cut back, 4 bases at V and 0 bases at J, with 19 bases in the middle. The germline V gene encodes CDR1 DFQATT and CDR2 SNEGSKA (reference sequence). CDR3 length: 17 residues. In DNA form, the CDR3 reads TGCAGTGCTACCTCCAGAGGGGCGGGACACTCCTACAATGAGCAGTTCTTC. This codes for CSATSRGAGHSYNEQFF.

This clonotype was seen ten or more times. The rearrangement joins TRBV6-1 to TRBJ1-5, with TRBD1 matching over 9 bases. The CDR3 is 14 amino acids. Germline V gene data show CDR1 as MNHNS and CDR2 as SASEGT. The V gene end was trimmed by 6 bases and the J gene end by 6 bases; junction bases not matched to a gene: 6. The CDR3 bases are TGTGCCAGCAGCCGGGACAGGGCGGTTCAGCCCCAGCATTTT. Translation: CASSRDRAVQPQHF.

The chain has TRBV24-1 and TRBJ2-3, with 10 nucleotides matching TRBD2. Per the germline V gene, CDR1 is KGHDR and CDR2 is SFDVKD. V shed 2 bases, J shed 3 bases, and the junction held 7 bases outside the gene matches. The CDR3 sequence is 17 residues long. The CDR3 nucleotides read TGTGCCACCAGTGATTCCGCTAGCGGGAGACGGACAGATACGCAGTATTTT. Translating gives CATSDSASGRRTDTQYF.

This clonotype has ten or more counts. CDR3 sequence (DNA): TGTGCCAGCAGGGCTACAGGAAAAAGCTACAATGAGCAGTTCTTC. Amino acids: CASRATGKSYNEQFF. The chain joins TRBV12-3 or TRBV12-4 to TRBJ2-1; the D gene is possibly TRBD1 (5 bases). This CDR3 is built from 15 residues. V was pared by 6 bases and J by 3 bases, with 15 bases between.

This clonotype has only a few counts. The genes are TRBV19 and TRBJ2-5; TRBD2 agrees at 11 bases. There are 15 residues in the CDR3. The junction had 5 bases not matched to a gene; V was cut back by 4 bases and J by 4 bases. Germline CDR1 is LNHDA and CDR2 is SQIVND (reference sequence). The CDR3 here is CASSRGLADGETQYF. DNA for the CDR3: TGTGCCAGTAGTAGGGGACTAGCGGATGGAGAGACCCAGTACTTC.